A single sample gave rise to the 14 T cell receptor beta chains below, sequenced in a study of PD-1 blockade in classical Hodgkin lymphoma. Time point indicated: cycle 4 day 1 (C4D1), after about 6 weeks of nivolumab. All the patients suffered relapse after autologous stem cell transplantation, and brentuximab vedotin exposure differed. Using magnetic negative selection, the CD4+ T cells were separated out of thawed PBMCs. Here immunoSEQ multiplex PCR was the method, and the copy in TCRdb shows in-frame clones only, minus some. The sample shows under 25,000 clones, around 74% of them seen only once. This specimen was CD4+ T cells from blood, taken before the fourth cycle of nivolumab. The receptors were sampled from a human donor with classical Hodgkin lymphoma.

The chain couples TRBV6-5 to TRBJ1-6, with a possible D match to TRBD1 (5 bases). From germline, CDR1 is MNHEY and CDR2 SVGAGI. Trimming stripped 2 bases from V and 10 bases from J, with 6 bases between. There are 12 residues in the CDR3. DNA of the CDR3: TGTGCCAGCAGTTACCAGGGATCACCCCTCCACTTT. Translation gives CASSYQGSPLHF.

The chain couples TRBV7-2 to TRBJ1-2, with D possibly being TRBD1 (5 bases). Trimming took 1 base from V and 0 from J, leaving 9 bases between them. This CDR3 spans 15 amino acids. The germline gives CDR1 SGHTA, CDR2 FQGNSA. CDR3 residues: CASSLGPTANYGYTF. The CDR3 DNA reads as TGTGCCAGCAGCTTAGGCCCGACAGCTAACTATGGCTACACCTTC.

The chain uses TRBV18 and TRBJ1-1, with a possible D match to TRBD1 (5 bases). V was clipped by 3 bases and J by 4 bases, with 9 bases between them. This CDR3 comprises 13 residues. Germline CDR1 and CDR2: KGHSH and LQKENI. CDR3 amino acids: CASSPRDFTEAFF. In DNA, the CDR3 is TGTGCCAGCTCACCCCGGGACTTCACTGAAGCTTTCTTT.

The V call is TRBV7-2, the J call TRBJ2-7, with TRBD2 as a possible D gene (6 bases). V gave up 5 bases and J gave up 10 bases, with 18 bases separating them. Germline V CDR1 and CDR2: SGHTA, FQGNSA. The CDR3 is 13 amino acids. The CDR3 DNA reads TGTGCCAGCAGCATTAGCGGACTCCTCGGTCAGTACTTC. This encodes CASSISGLLGQYF.

This clone came up a few times. The V call is TRBV10-2, the J call TRBJ1-5; D may be TRBD1 (5 bases). Germline CDR1 and CDR2: WSHSY and SAAADI. The V and J ends lost 5 bases and 4 bases respectively, with 12 bases between them. This CDR3 contains 14 residues. CDR3 DNA: TGCGCCAGCAGTATAGGGACTGCAAATCAGCCCCAGCATTTT. This codes for CASSIGTANQPQHF.

This clone has a single count. This chain joins TRBV19 and TRBJ2-7; 10 positions agree with TRBD2. CDR1 and CDR2 (germline): LNHDA, SQIVND (reference sequence). The junction had 4 bases not matched to a gene; V was cut back by 7 bases and J by 1 base. The CDR3 extends over 14 amino acids. DNA of the CDR3: TGTGCCAGTACCCGGACTAGCGGATCCTACGAGCAGTACTTC. Its protein product is CASTRTSGSYEQYF.

CDR3 nucleotides: TGTGCCAGCAGCATCTGGGACAGGATCTACGAGCAGTACTTC. Its protein product is CASSIWDRIYEQYF. The rearrangement uses TRBV5-6 and TRBJ2-7; TRBD1 aligns across 8 bases. The V gene's germline CDR1 is SGHDT and CDR2 YYEEEE. This CDR3 comprises 14 residues. J lost 3 bases, V lost 4 bases, and 6 bases had no gene match.

The rearrangement links TRBV5-1 to TRBJ1-1, with D hard to call. Germline V gene data show CDR1 as SGHRS and CDR2 as YFSETQ. V lost 3 bases to trimming and J lost 4 bases, with 10 bases between them. The CDR3 has 13 residues. The CDR3 is CASSSEFSTEAFF. CDR3 nucleotides: TGCGCCAGCAGCTCGGAGTTTAGCACTGAAGCTTTCTTT.

The chain is built from TRBV19 and TRBJ2-7, with 7 bases that match TRBD2. This CDR3 is built from 14 residues. V was pared by 6 bases and J by 3 bases, with 8 bases of the junction left unmatched. Germline lookup yields CDR1 LNHDA and CDR2 SQIVND (reference sequence). The CDR3 DNA reads TGTGCCAGTAGCCCCGGGCGGGGGAGCTACGAGCAGTACTTC. This codes for CASSPGRGSYEQYF. Combining the CDR3 with reference TRBV19 and TRBJ2-7 gives the whole variable domain DGGITQSPKYLFRKEGQNVTLSCEQNLNHDAMYWYRQDPGQGLRLIYYSQIVNDFQKGDIAEGYSVSREKKESFPLTVTSAQKNPTAFYLCASSPGRGSYEQYFGPGTRLTVT.

The V gene is TRBV2, the J gene TRBJ2-2; 8 positions agree with TRBD1. Germline V gene sequence: CDR1 SNHLY, CDR2 FYNNEI. This CDR3 comprises 15 residues. The trim removed 6 bases at V and 0 bases at J, leaving 3 bases unmatched. The CDR3 DNA is TGTGCCAGCAGCGTGGGACAGGCGAACACCGGGGAGCTGTTTTTT. Its protein product is CASSVGQANTGELFF.

This clone appeared a few times. This chain joins TRBV5-4 and TRBJ2-6; D is uncertain. Deletions cut 4 bases from V and 4 bases from J, with 6 bases between. Per germline, CDR1 SGHNT and CDR2 YYREEE (reference sequence). This CDR3 comprises 13 residues. For the CDR3, the DNA is TGTGCCAGCAGCGGGCTCGGGGCCAACGTCCTGACTTTC. It is translated as CASSGLGANVLTF.

The gene calls are TRBV4-2 and TRBJ2-3, with D uncertain. CDR3 length: 15 amino acids. Trimming took 0 bases from V and 2 from J, leaving 9 bases between them. Germline V gene lookup returns CDR1 LGHNA and CDR2 YNFKEQ. The CDR3 region has the DNA TGTGCCAGCAGCCAAGATGGGCAGTACACAGATACGCAGTATTTT. Protein sequence: CASSQDGQYTDTQYF.

The chain couples TRBV7-2 to TRBJ2-3, with a weak D call TRBD2 (6 bases). Trimming removed 7 bases at V and 0 bases at J, with 11 bases between. Germline V gives CDR1 SGHTA, CDR2 FQGNSA. The length of the CDR3 is 14 residues. The CDR3 DNA reads TGTGCCAGCAAATCGGGGGTCAGCACAGATACGCAGTATTTT. As protein: CASKSGVSTDTQYF.

J is TRBJ1-3 and V is TRBV7-2; no reliable D call. V was trimmed by 2 bases and J by 7 bases, leaving 9 bases between them. The CDR3 extends over 13 amino acids. Germline V gene data show CDR1 as SGHTA and CDR2 as FQGNSA. Here the CDR3 reads CASSLSSSNTIYF. The CDR3 DNA sequence: TGTGCCAGCAGCTTATCCTCGTCGAACACCATATATTTT. The complete variable domain, with remaining parts taken from reference TRBV7-2 and TRBJ1-3, reads GAGVSQSPSNKVTEKGKDVELRCDPISGHTALYWYRQSLGQGLEFLIYFQGNSAPDKSGLPSDRFSAERTGGSVSTLTIQRTQQEDSAVYLCASSLSSSNTIYFGEGSWLTVV.